This TCR beta chain was recorded in a study of shared clonotypes between healthy human individuals (dated by TCRdb to between 2020 and 2021). Broadly, across the study: The cohort included three men and a couple of women between 18 and 49 years of age. To increase sequencing depth and limit assay-specific biases, TCR repertoire library preparation and sequencing were carried out by different laboratories using diverse techniques. For each donor, CD4 naive and CD4 memory were each given three plates, CD8 naive was given two plates, and CD8 memory was given one plate. Each donor's leukapheresis produced roughly between roughly 0.9 and 9 billion PBMCs. Blood TCR repertoires of roughly 5 healthy adults were deeply sequenced to estimate repertoire size and the extent of clonotype sharing between individuals. Here is what the overall study found, with its caveats: Even with the large sequencing depth, rarefaction of the sorted-subset datasets indicated that sequencing was incomplete. Across a few donors, about 4.5% of naive CD4, 3.5% of naive CD8, approximately 2.5% of memory CD4, and under 0.45% of memory CD8 clonotypes were shared. Sampling was limited to blood, and TCR repertoires in tissue likely differ from TCR repertoires in blood. The genetic and exposure-history diversity represented was limited by the small number of donors. Compared with non-shared clonotypes, clonotypes shared by all four sorted-subset donors had higher generation probabilities. Larger estimated clonotype richness was generally found for naive subsets than for memory subsets. Based on pairwise subsampling, the degree of clonotype sharing among donors was expected to be affected by sequencing depth.

As for this clone: Which antigen it targets is not known. It has no much larger one-base neighbor in the sample; base qualities were not kept.

Using the deep immunoSEQ assay, multiplex PCR amplified TCR CDR3 regions from genomic DNA. For each cell subset, the extracted genomic DNA was distributed evenly across all wells of several immunoSEQ 96-well plates, and each plate served as one replicate. Each replicate PCR for sorted subsets received roughly 0.2 ug genomic DNA, equal to about 30,000 T cell genomes. Purified libraries were measured with a Qubit 3.0 fluorometer, size-checked on a Bioanalyzer 2100, and measured again with the KAPA Library Quantification kit. Every immunoSEQ 96-well plate was sequenced on a separate single-read 150-cycle Illumina NextSeq 550 flow cell. For the original study's pipeline: Because the immunoSEQ output held only junctional sequences and lacked quality scores, the filtering could not match the filtering applied to full-length reads. To assign V/J genes and CDR3, sequences were annotated using PyIR, a Python wrapper for IgBLAST v1.9, with IMGT germline references. Reads with weak V/J assignments (E-value above 1e-6), missing CDR3, stop codons, out-of-frame junctions, or ambiguous translated residues were removed. V3J clonotypes were defined by identical inferred V gene, J gene, and CDR3 amino acid sequence. To compute the percentage overlap between repertoires, the number of shared unique clonotypes was divided by the size of the smaller repertoire. Repertoire richness was assessed with RTK rarefaction, the Chao1 estimator, and Recon v2.1 estimates of unobserved clonotypes. OLGA was used to compute generation probabilities for all TCRbeta clonotypes that the gDNA method yielded from four donors. The clones in this table, taken by TCRdb from immuneACCESS, are in-frame only. Not every clone is retained; where verified, under half of the shortfall comes from an unresolved V gene, and the cause of the rest is unknown. The DNA was the basis for D and trimming; V, J and clone size are from that table. The sample has 800,000 to 1,200,000 clones on record, about four fifths of them singletons. The ten largest clones capture approximately 0.5% of the sample.

The donors were healthy, HIV-negative adults who had no recently reported acute infections or vaccinations. Every donor was a Caucasian adult living in Nashville, Tennessee, USA. CD4+ T cells were enriched through magnetic negative selection, after which naive cells were positively selected on CD45RA and the remaining negative fraction served as the memory subset. After blood collection by leukapheresis, PBMCs were isolated using Ficoll-Histopaque density gradient centrifugation and then cryopreserved in the vapor phase of liquid nitrogen. Analytical flow cytometry was used to check the purity and quantity of each magnetically sorted T cell population. Genomic DNA was isolated from each sorted fraction and quantified by UV absorbance on a Nanodrop 2000c. From its cysteine to its phenylalanine, the CDR3 spans 14 amino acids. Solely the CDR3 DNA is kept, with 42 bases framed from the first base. The junction shows trimming of 3 bases on V and 13 bases on J, and the gene matches do not reach 5 bases of it. Based on the germline V gene, the CDR1 and CDR2 sequences are LGHNA and YNFKEQ.

The sample comprised memory CD4+ T cells from PBMCs. What the cell subset or site label conveys for this sample: CD45RA-negative fraction. This chain is built from TRBV4-2 and TRBJ2-3, and 15 junctional nucleotides match TRBD2. The source is a man aged 18-30 years in good health. Some clones in this sample may be carry-over from other donors' samples. Here is the DNA: TGTGCCAGCAGCCAGCCCGGGACTAGCGGGGGGAAGTATTTT. Its amino acids are CASSQPGTSGGKYF.